The rows below give T cell receptor beta chains drawn from one sample of a study of T cell responses to AZD1222 COVID-19 vaccine. Profiled with immunoSEQ multiplex PCR; TCRdb holds only in-frame clones, not every one. The repertoire holds 120,000 or so clones, with 80% to 90% as singletons. Material: peripheral blood, obtained on day 0 of AZD1222 vaccination. These receptors all stem from an adult in good health. The CDR3 runs from the conserved cysteine through the conserved F or W. Each record gives: V gene, J gene, CDR3 protein.

v_call: TRBV27; j_call: TRBJ2-5; cdr3_aa: CASSLGLAGGLETQYF
v_call: TRBV24-1; j_call: TRBJ1-2; cdr3_aa: CATSYRQGAYYGYTF
v_call: TRBV6-5; j_call: TRBJ2-3; cdr3_aa: CASSYSQGVGTDTQYF
v_call: TRBV19; j_call: TRBJ1-4; cdr3_aa: CASSIVYEDSSNEKLFF
v_call: TRBV3-1/TRBV3-2; j_call: TRBJ2-7; cdr3_aa: CASSEGGSGSHEQYF
v_call: TRBV24-1; j_call: TRBJ2-2; cdr3_aa: CATSFSGNAGELFF
v_call: TRBV6-1; j_call: TRBJ2-1; cdr3_aa: CASSEGVSYNEQFF
v_call: TRBV7-9; j_call: TRBJ1-1; cdr3_aa: CASSFHGRGTNTEAFF
v_call: TRBV7-9; j_call: TRBJ2-5; cdr3_aa: CASSLLMAGGQETQYF
v_call: TRBV9; j_call: TRBJ1-1; cdr3_aa: CASSPHGHVPEAFF
v_call: TRBV3-1/TRBV3-2; j_call: TRBJ1-1; cdr3_aa: CASSQVRSTTFF
v_call: TRBV11-3; j_call: TRBJ2-5; cdr3_aa: CASSLGKTPSVTQYF
v_call: TRBV19; j_call: TRBJ1-1; cdr3_aa: CASSMGATEAFF
v_call: TRBV2; j_call: TRBJ2-3; cdr3_aa: CASRPGGSTDTQYF
v_call: TRBV10-3; j_call: TRBJ2-7; cdr3_aa: CAISERSGALYEQYF
v_call: TRBV14; j_call: TRBJ1-2; cdr3_aa: CASSQSGGRVYGYTF
v_call: TRBV5-6; j_call: TRBJ1-2; cdr3_aa: CASTPTDNYGYTF
v_call: TRBV6-5; j_call: TRBJ1-2; cdr3_aa: CASSYRNPGRGGYTF
v_call: TRBV6-5; j_call: TRBJ1-2; cdr3_aa: CASRPGQTYGYTF
v_call: TRBV10-2; j_call: TRBJ2-1; cdr3_aa: CASRTSWDSGYEQFF
v_call: TRBV11-2; j_call: TRBJ1-3; cdr3_aa: CASSLARQGNTIYF
v_call: TRBV5-8; j_call: TRBJ1-2; cdr3_aa: CASSLEQGAPNTNYGYTF
v_call: TRBV15; j_call: TRBJ2-7; cdr3_aa: CATSRPSIDSSYEQYF
v_call: TRBV21-1; j_call: TRBJ1-3; cdr3_aa: CASSPRDRGLKGNTIYF
v_call: TRBV2; j_call: TRBJ2-5; cdr3_aa: CASRGRWVLKETQYF
v_call: TRBV5-4; j_call: TRBJ1-5; cdr3_aa: CASSFGGGSGNQPQHF
v_call: TRBV5-4; j_call: TRBJ1-2; cdr3_aa: CASSLIRDADYGYTF
v_call: TRBV9; j_call: TRBJ2-5; cdr3_aa: CASSVNGRVLETQYF
v_call: TRBV7-9; j_call: TRBJ2-3; cdr3_aa: CASSLRTFTDTQYF
v_call: TRBV14; j_call: TRBJ2-1; cdr3_aa: CASSPPEQFF
v_call: TRBV25-1; j_call: TRBJ1-2; cdr3_aa: CAIATGDGYTF
v_call: TRBV6-6; j_call: TRBJ1-2; cdr3_aa: CASSRGTSYGYTF
v_call: TRBV3-1/TRBV3-2; j_call: TRBJ2-2; cdr3_aa: CASSRGDRGMGELFF
v_call: TRBV19; j_call: TRBJ2-1; cdr3_aa: CASSMGKRIGNEQFF
v_call: TRBV4-1; j_call: TRBJ2-7; cdr3_aa: CASSQDAWDSYEQYF
v_call: TRBV2; j_call: TRBJ1-1; cdr3_aa: CASSYRANTEAFF
v_call: TRBV19; j_call: TRBJ1-2; cdr3_aa: CASLRVGQRYGYTF
v_call: TRBV6-6; j_call: TRBJ1-1; cdr3_aa: CASSPGQGAYLNTEAFF
v_call: TRBV18; j_call: TRBJ1-1; cdr3_aa: CASSSSWTEAFF
v_call: TRBV24-1; j_call: TRBJ2-2; cdr3_aa: CATSGERNTGELFF